A single sample gave rise to the 9 T cell receptor beta chains below, sequenced in a study of shared clonotypes between healthy human individuals. Assay: immunoSEQ multiplex PCR; the TCRdb copy retains only in-frame clones and omits some. The repertoire holds fewer than 650,000 clones, with approximately 80% as singletons. Input material: PBMCs. These receptors were taken from a woman in her thirties or forties in good health. Some clones in this sample may be carry-over from other donors' samples.

This clone was seen once. V gene TRBV30 combines with J gene TRBJ2-7; perhaps TRBD1 as D (6 bases). Trimming shortened V by 2 bases and J by 5 bases, and 10 bases separated the two germline ends. There are 12 residues in the CDR3. CDR1 and CDR2 from the germline V gene are GTSNPN and SVGIG (reference sequence). The CDR3 coding sequence is TGTGCCTGGAGTTGGACAGAGAACGAGCAGTACTTC. Amino acid sequence: CAWSWTENEQYF.

The chain employs TRBV29-1 and TRBJ1-1, with 8 bases identical to TRBD1. With V trimmed by 7 bases and J by 5 bases, 15 bases remained unmatched. This CDR3 has 15 amino acids. Looked up from germline, CDR1 is SQVTM and CDR2 is ANQGSEA. The CDR3 sequence: CSARGATGAWTEAFF. DNA for the CDR3: TGCAGCGCCAGAGGGGCGACAGGGGCCTGGACTGAAGCTTTCTTT.

This sequence joins TRBV18 and TRBJ2-3; D is unresolved. V lost 2 bases and J lost 6, with 9 bases in between. This CDR3 region has 13 residues. The germline CDR1 and CDR2 sequences are KGHSH and LQKENI. The CDR3 loop reads CASSPTLRDTQYF. CDR3 sequence (DNA): TGTGCCAGCTCACCAACCCTTAGGGATACGCAGTATTTT.

On this clone: One end of the junction fails to match germline, which may point to a read error. Other nucleotide sequences from this sample produce the same CDR3. The CDR3 coding sequence is TGTGCCAGCAGTGACTTCGGCACCAGCACAGATACGCAATATTTT. Encoded protein: CASSDFGTSTDTQYF. The J gene is TRBJ2-3, the V gene TRBV25-1; the D is unclear. The CDR3 contains 15 residues. Germline CDR1 is MGHDK and CDR2 is SYGVNS. The variable domain in full, completed from reference TRBV25-1 and TRBJ2-3, reads EADIYQTPRYLVIGTGKKITLECSQTMGHDKMYWYQQDPGMELHLIHYSYGVNSTEKGDLSSESTVSRIRTEHFPLTLESARPSHTSQYLCASSDFGTSTDTQYFGPGTRLTVL.

The chain employs TRBV9 and TRBJ1-2, with TRBD1 identical over 9 bases. Unmatched junction bases numbered 1, after V lost 3 bases and J lost 7 bases. This CDR3 has 12 residues. Germline lookup yields CDR1 SGDLS and CDR2 YYNGEE. As DNA, the CDR3 is TGTGCCAGCAGCGACAGGGGGCTTGGCTACACCTTC. It yields the protein CASSDRGLGYTF.

In DNA, the CDR3 is TGTGCCAGCAGCGTATCGGGGGGCAAAAACATTCAGTACTTC. Translated: CASSVSGGKNIQYF. The chain combines TRBV9 with TRBJ2-4, with 7 bases identical to TRBD2. The germline V gene encodes CDR1 SGDLS and CDR2 YYNGEE. This CDR3 has 14 amino acids. V shed 1 base and J 3 bases; nucleotides not matched to a gene: 1.

J is TRBJ2-1 and V is TRBV11-3; either TRBD1 or TRBD2 may fit D (5 bases each). The CDR3 has 14 residues. Germline values: CDR1 SGHNT, CDR2 YENEEA. Trimming stripped 1 base from V and 8 bases from J, with 12 bases between. The CDR3 DNA reads TGTGCCAGCAGCTTAGGGAGAGGGACGGATGAGCAGTTCTTC. This gives the protein CASSLGRGTDEQFF.

The chain uses TRBV4-1 and TRBJ1-2; 9 bases fit TRBD1. V shed 0 bases and J 3 bases; nucleotides not matched to a gene: 2. CDR1 and CDR2 from the germline V gene are MGHRA and YSYEKL. The CDR3 covers 15 residues. The CDR3 nucleotides are TGCGCCAGCAGCCAAGATTGGGACAGGGACTATGGCTACACCTTC. Amino acid sequence: CASSQDWDRDYGYTF.

This clone was detected only once. This chain uses TRBV19 with TRBJ2-2; D gene uncertain. The V end was cut by 2 bases, the J end by 2 bases, with 9 bases between. CDR1 is LNHDA and CDR2 is SQIVND in the germline V gene (reference sequence). CDR3 length: 15 amino acids. Here the CDR3 DNA reads TGTGCCAGTAGTATAAAATCAGAAAACACCGGGGAGCTGTTTTTT. As protein: CASSIKSENTGELFF.